The clone carrying this TCR beta chain was detected only a few times. Its matching antigen is unknown. Clones were sequenced by immunoSEQ multiplex PCR, and TCRdb holds only the in-frame ones, with some missing. Among tens of thousands of clones listed, about 80% were seen once. This CDR3 contains 15 residues. Trimming took 0 bases from V and 1 from J, leaving 6 bases between them. Germline CDR1 and CDR2: MRHNA and SNTAGT. The data were obtained in a study of OX40 agonist ivuxolimab in advanced cancers. Study summary: Given to patients was ivuxolimab, an agonistic anti-OX40 (CD134) antibody. Cancers in dose escalation were hepatocellular, melanoma, renal cell and head and neck.

Overall study findings and caveats: At 0.1 to 3.0 mg/kg and by week 6, clonal expansion occurred in CD4+ and CD8+ blood T cells. Clonal expansion among partial responders at 0.1-3.0 mg/kg ranked near the lowest.

Here the sequenced sample was CD4+ or CD8+ T cells sorted from blood, taken in a trial of the OX40 agonist ivuxolimab. This clonotype originated in an adult with an advanced solid tumor such as melanoma, head and neck, liver or kidney cancer. The chain recombines TRBV6-4 with TRBJ2-2; possibly TRBD1 for D (5 bases). The CDR3 is CASSDSGQNTGELFF. The CDR3 nucleotides read TGTGCCAGCAGTGACTCGGGGCAGAACACCGGGGAGCTGTTTTTT.